Below, 12 T cell receptor beta chains from the same sample are listed, as sequenced in a study of T cell responses to AZD1222 COVID-19 vaccine. Profiling relied on immunoSEQ multiplex PCR, and the TCRdb table lists in-frame clones only, not all of them. The data contain about 110,000 clones, 85% to 90% of them singletons. The starting material was peripheral blood, obtained on day 0 of AZD1222 vaccination. The receptor source for this set is an adult in good health.

The chain has TRBV7-2 and TRBJ1-2; a weak D match, TRBD1 (5 bases). The V and J ends lost 4 bases and 8 bases respectively, with 20 bases between them. Germline CDR1 and CDR2: SGHTA and FQGNSA. This CDR3 contains 15 residues. This CDR3 is CASSSWTSPMDGYTF. DNA of the CDR3: TGTGCCAGCAGCTCATGGACATCCCCTATGGACGGCTACACCTTC.

This clone was seen just once. CDR3 amino acids: CASSQDLGTSGETQYF. Here the CDR3 DNA reads TGCGCCAGCAGCCAAGATCTTGGTACTAGTGGGGAGACCCAGTACTTC. The chain carries TRBV4-3 and TRBJ2-5; D might be TRBD2 (5 bases). The CDR3 extends over 16 amino acids. Germline values: CDR1 LGHNA, CDR2 YSLEER. V lost 0 bases to trimming and J lost 5 bases, with 16 bases between them.

The chain joins TRBV5-1 to TRBJ2-5; D is tentatively TRBD1 or TRBD2 (5 bases each). V was trimmed by 0 bases and J by 7 bases, leaving 16 bases between them. This CDR3 has 15 residues. Per the germline V gene, CDR1 is SGHRS and CDR2 is YFSETQ. CDR3 nucleotides: TGCGCCAGCAGCTTGGCCGGGACGCCCGAAGGGACCCAGTACTTC. Translated, it gives CASSLAGTPEGTQYF. Complete variable domain (other parts from reference TRBV5-1 and TRBJ2-5): KAGVTQTPRYLIKTRGQQVTLSCSPISGHRSVSWYQQTPGQGLQFLFEYFSETQRNKGNFPGRFSGRQFSNSRSEMNVSTLELGDSALYLCASSLAGTPEGTQYFGPGTRLLVL.

V gene TRBV11-2 combines with J gene TRBJ2-7; 7 nucleotides agree with TRBD2. CDR3 length equals 16 residues. Per the germline V gene, CDR1 is SGHAT and CDR2 is FQNNGV. The ends lost 5 bases at V and 0 bases at J; junction bases unmatched: 10. The CDR3 here is CASSTPGLPLSYEQYF. CDR3 DNA: TGTGCCAGCAGCACTCCGGGACTACCCCTCTCCTACGAGCAGTACTTC.

The chain has TRBV6-2 or TRBV6-3 and TRBJ1-5, with D possibly TRBD1 on 5 matching bases. CDR3 length: 15 amino acids. Trimming took 4 bases from V and 9 from J, leaving 19 bases between them. The germline gives CDR1 MNHEY, CDR2 SVGEGT. CDR3 sequence reads: CASSSPLGVPGPQHF. In DNA form, the CDR3 reads TGTGCCAGCAGTTCGCCTCTAGGGGTACCCGGGCCCCAGCATTTT.

This clone showed up just once. V gene TRBV28 combines with J gene TRBJ1-2; D call uncertain. The ends were cut back, 4 bases at V and 10 bases at J, with 10 bases in the middle. There are 11 residues in the CDR3. Per germline, CDR1 MDHEN and CDR2 SYDVKM. Here the CDR3 reads CASSSLGHYTF. In DNA, the CDR3 is TGTGCCAGCAGTTCCCTCGGCCACTACACCTTC.

The rearrangement joins TRBV3-1 (or the pseudogene TRBV3-2) to TRBJ1-1; D is possibly TRBD1 (6 bases). V was pared by 4 bases and J by 1 base, with 19 bases between. The CDR3 runs 17 residues. CDR1 and CDR2 from the germline V gene are LGHDT and YNNKEL (reference sequence). CDR3: CASSPAGVVGGNTEAFF. CDR3 sequence (DNA): TGTGCCAGCAGCCCTGCAGGGGTTGTAGGGGGGAACACTGAAGCTTTCTTT.

V and J are TRBV14 and TRBJ2-7, with a weak D call TRBD2 (5 bases). The CDR3 runs to 14 residues. V was clipped by 4 bases and J by 0 bases, with 10 bases between them. Germline loops: CDR1 SGHDN, CDR2 FVKESK. CDR3 protein: CASSPPGISYEQYF. The CDR3 nucleotides read TGTGCCAGCAGCCCCCCCGGGATCTCCTACGAGCAGTACTTC.

CDR3 protein: CASSVPSGSTDTQYF. The CDR3 bases are TGTGCCAGCAGCGTACCTAGCGGGAGCACAGATACGCAGTATTTT. The rearrangement uses TRBV7-3 and TRBJ2-3; TRBD2 aligns across 8 bases. Germline V gene lookup returns CDR1 SGHTA and CDR2 FQGTGA. The CDR3 loop spans 15 amino acids. The trim removed 5 bases at V and 0 bases at J, leaving 4 bases unmatched.

This chain connects TRBV18 to TRBJ2-5; a possible D gene is TRBD2 (6 bases). The CDR3 spans 13 residues. The germline gives CDR1 KGHSH, CDR2 LQKENI. Trimming removed 2 bases at V and 2 bases at J, with 6 bases between. CDR3 amino acids: CASSPGLQETQYF. For the CDR3, the DNA is TGTGCCAGCTCACCAGGACTACAAGAGACCCAGTACTTC.

The chain carries TRBV11-2 and TRBJ2-7; 12 bases agree with TRBD2. J lost 1 base, V lost 4 bases, and 8 bases had no gene match. CDR1 is SGHAT and CDR2 is FQNNGV in the germline V gene. The CDR3 consists of 17 residues. The CDR3 DNA is TGTGCCAGCAGCTCCTCGACAACTAGCGGGGGGTCCTACGAGCAGTACTTC. Protein product: CASSSSTTSGGSYEQYF.

The rearrangement links TRBV7-2 to TRBJ2-3; D unresolved. Germline V gives CDR1 SGHTA, CDR2 FQGNSA. The CDR3 length is 14 residues. Deletions cut 5 bases from V and 0 bases from J, with 9 bases between. DNA for the CDR3: TGTGCCAGCAGCGCCGGGCTTAGCACAGATACGCAGTATTTT. Protein: CASSAGLSTDTQYF.